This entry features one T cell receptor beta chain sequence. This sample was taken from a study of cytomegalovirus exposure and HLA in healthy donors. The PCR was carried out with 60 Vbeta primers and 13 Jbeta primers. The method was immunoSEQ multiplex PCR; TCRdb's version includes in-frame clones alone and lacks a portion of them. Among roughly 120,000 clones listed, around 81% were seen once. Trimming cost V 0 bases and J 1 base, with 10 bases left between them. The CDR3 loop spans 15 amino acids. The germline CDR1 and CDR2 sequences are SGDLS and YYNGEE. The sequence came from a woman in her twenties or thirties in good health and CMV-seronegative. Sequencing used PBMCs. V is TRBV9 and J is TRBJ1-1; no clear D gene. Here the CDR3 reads CASSVVGGWNTEAFF. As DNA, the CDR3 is TGTGCCAGCAGCGTAGTCGGAGGCTGGAACACTGAAGCTTTCTTT.